These 7 T cell receptor beta chains were sequenced from one sample in a study of blood T cell repertoires in COVID-19. Here immunoSEQ multiplex PCR was the method, and the copy in TCRdb shows in-frame clones only, minus some. The data contain almost 400,000 clones, 88% of them seen just once; the ten biggest clones take up about 0.89%. Sequencing used PBMCs or T cells enriched from blood (not recorded which). The receptors here all came from a woman under 40 with acute COVID-19.

The V and J genes are TRBV5-1 and TRBJ1-4; TRBD1 matches at 10 bases. The junction had 9 bases not matched to a gene; V was cut back by 2 bases and J by 8 bases. Per germline, CDR1 SGHRS and CDR2 YFSETQ. This CDR3 region has 16 residues. The CDR3 is CASSFGTGTGVEKLFF. CDR3 nucleotide sequence: TGCGCCAGCAGCTTCGGGACCGGGACAGGGGTGGAAAAACTGTTTTTT.

This clone was seen a few times. V and J are TRBV19 and TRBJ1-2, with D maybe TRBD1 (6 bases). CDR3 length equals 13 residues. The V end was cut by 7 bases, the J end by 5 bases, with 14 bases between. Germline values: CDR1 LNHDA, CDR2 SQIVND (reference sequence). The CDR3 DNA reads as TGTGCCAGTACCTTGGACAGACTTTATGGCTACACCTTC. Its translation is CASTLDRLYGYTF.

Written as DNA, the CDR3 is TGTGCCAGCACCCTCAGACACTTACCGAGCTCCTATAATTCACCCCTCCACTTT. Its protein is CASTLRHLPSSYNSPLHF. This chain uses TRBV11-3 with TRBJ1-6, with no clear D. Trimming left V 7 bases short and J 0 bases short, with 19 bases between. The CDR3 contains 18 residues. Germline-derived CDR1 and CDR2 are SGHNT and YENEEA.

The chain links TRBV2 to TRBJ2-5; the D gene is possibly TRBD1 (6 bases). Germline values: CDR1 SNHLY, CDR2 FYNNEI. V shed 6 bases and J shed 1 base, with 9 bases lying between them. CDR3 size: 13 residues. The CDR3 DNA follows: TGTGCCAGCAGAAGACAGGCCCAAGAGACCCAGTACTTC. Protein sequence: CASRRQAQETQYF.

J is TRBJ1-1 and V is TRBV5-6; D gene unclear. The CDR3 contains 13 residues. The V end was cut by 1 base, the J end by 1 base, with 5 bases between. Germline V gives CDR1 SGHDT, CDR2 YYEEEE. Written as DNA, the CDR3 is TGTGCCAGCAGCTTGAACACGAACACTGAAGCTTTCTTT. It specifies CASSLNTNTEAFF.

The chain links TRBV5-1 to TRBJ1-1, with 9 bases fitting TRBD1. This CDR3 is built from 14 residues. Per germline, CDR1 SGHRS and CDR2 YFSETQ. V dropped 4 bases and J dropped 3; count of bases not matched to a gene: 4. The CDR3 bases are TGCGCCAGCAGCGCCGGGACAGGGCACACTGAAGCTTTCTTT. This translates into CASSAGTGHTEAFF. The full variable domain, its missing parts supplied by reference TRBV5-1 and TRBJ1-1, is KAGVTQTPRYLIKTRGQQVTLSCSPISGHRSVSWYQQTPGQGLQFLFEYFSETQRNKGNFPGRFSGRQFSNSRSEMNVSTLELGDSALYLCASSAGTGHTEAFFGQGTRLTVV.

The J gene is TRBJ1-2, the V gene TRBV6-5; TRBD1 aligns across 8 bases. With 7 bases clipped from V and 8 bases from J, the junction kept 6 bases outside the gene matches. This CDR3 is built from 12 residues. CDR1 and CDR2 from the germline V gene are MNHEY and SVGAGI. The CDR3 DNA reads as TGTGCCAGCACCGGACAGGGAAAAGGCTACACCTTC. Protein: CASTGQGKGYTF.